The sequence of this T cell receptor (beta chain) was determined in a study of CD8 T cells in Susac syndrome. Random hexamers served to reverse transcribe about 0.5 to 1 ug RNA. TCR beta CDR3 was amplified by immunoSEQ multiplex PCR. This amplification extended across 54 Vbeta and 13 Jbeta segments. TCRdb re-called the immunoSEQ multiplex PCR reads with MiXCR, one entry per CDR3 protein. The profile covers approximately 71,000 distinct CDR3 sequences, with 96% appearing a single time and around 0.11% taken by the ten largest. This CDR3 has 16 residues. Germline V gene sequence: CDR1 SNHLY, CDR2 FYNNEI. With V trimmed by 5 bases and J by 0 bases, 8 bases remained unmatched.

The origin of this receptor is a human donor with multiple sclerosis. The sample was CD4+ T cells from PBMCs. This chain connects TRBV2 to TRBJ2-3; TRBD2 matches 7 bases. The CDR3 is CASSPGTTSSTDTQYF. DNA for the CDR3: TGTGCCAGCAGTCCGGGGACTACCTCTAGCACAGATACGCAGTATTTT.